This T cell receptor beta chain was sequenced for a study of vaccination and CD4 T cells after COVID-19. Overall study context: Investigators drew the post-COVID samples a median around 93 days after diagnosis, with a range of 35 to 161. For post-vaccine samples, collection took place a median approximately 78 days after dose two, ranging from 14 to 241.

Points from the study as a whole: SARS-CoV-2-reactive clonotypes showed a nonsignificant median rise from roughly 21 to 40.

The table lists this clonotype with a few counts. Its antigen is still unknown. Sequenced with the Oncomine TCR Beta short-read assay was DNA taken from cultured CD4+ T cells. Scientists extracted genomic DNA from CD4+ T cells grown in culture. TCRdb analysed the PCR reads with MiXCR anew, one entry per CDR3 protein. The sample yields 9,500 or so distinct CDR3 sequences, 65% to 70% seen once. Noted treatment: roughly 11-day PBMC culture with coronavirus spike peptide pools or control peptides (ViraFEST assay). Germline V gene lookup returns CDR1 SGDLS and CDR2 YYNGEE. CDR3 length: 14 amino acids. V was clipped by 0 bases and J by 6 bases, with 10 bases between them.

The material sequenced was CD4+ T cells from blood, cultured in vitro, taken before SARS-CoV-2 vaccination. The origin of this receptor is a human donor who had recovered from COVID-19. The V call is TRBV9, the J call TRBJ2-1; TRBD2 is a possible D gene (6 bases). The CDR3: CASSVGGGSNEQFF. In DNA form, the CDR3 reads TGTGCCAGCAGCGTAGGAGGAGGGAGCAATGAGCAGTTCTTC.